This record looks at one T cell receptor beta chain sequence and its context. Treatment specified: oral pan-JAK inhibitor, 5-10 mg twice daily. This entry is derived from a study of CD8+ T cells in alopecia areata. Once RNA had been extracted, it was reverse transcribed into cDNA to act as the sequencing template. Here immunoSEQ multiplex PCR was the method, and the copy in TCRdb shows in-frame clones only, minus some. The sample holds approximately 180,000 clones; approximately 59% are singletons and the top ten take 16%. Germline V gene lookup returns CDR1 SGHVS and CDR2 FQNEAQ. Trimming cost V 4 bases and J 2 bases, with 11 bases left between them. CDR3 size: 14 residues.

The chain combines TRBV7-8 with TRBJ2-5; no clear D. The source is a human donor with alopecia areata. Sample: CD4+ T cells sorted from blood, taken between weeks 55 and 70, from a patient treated with tofacitinib. CDR3 bases: TGTGCCAGCAGCTCATGGGCCCAGCAAGAGACCCAGTACTTC. Its translation is CASSSWAQQETQYF.